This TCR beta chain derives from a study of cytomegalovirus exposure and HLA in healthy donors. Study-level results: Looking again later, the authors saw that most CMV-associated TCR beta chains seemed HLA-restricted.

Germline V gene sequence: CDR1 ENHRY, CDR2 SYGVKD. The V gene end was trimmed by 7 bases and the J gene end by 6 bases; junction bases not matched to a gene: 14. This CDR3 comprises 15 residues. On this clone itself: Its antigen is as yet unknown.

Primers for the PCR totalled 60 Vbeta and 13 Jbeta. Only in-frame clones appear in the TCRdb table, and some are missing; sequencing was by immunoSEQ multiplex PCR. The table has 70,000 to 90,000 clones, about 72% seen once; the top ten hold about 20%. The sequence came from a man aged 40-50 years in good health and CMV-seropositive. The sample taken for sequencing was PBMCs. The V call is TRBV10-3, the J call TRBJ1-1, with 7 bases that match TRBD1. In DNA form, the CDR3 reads TGTGCCATCACGATGTCGGAGACAGGGAGGCCTGAAGCTTTCTTT. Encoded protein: CAITMSETGRPEAFF.